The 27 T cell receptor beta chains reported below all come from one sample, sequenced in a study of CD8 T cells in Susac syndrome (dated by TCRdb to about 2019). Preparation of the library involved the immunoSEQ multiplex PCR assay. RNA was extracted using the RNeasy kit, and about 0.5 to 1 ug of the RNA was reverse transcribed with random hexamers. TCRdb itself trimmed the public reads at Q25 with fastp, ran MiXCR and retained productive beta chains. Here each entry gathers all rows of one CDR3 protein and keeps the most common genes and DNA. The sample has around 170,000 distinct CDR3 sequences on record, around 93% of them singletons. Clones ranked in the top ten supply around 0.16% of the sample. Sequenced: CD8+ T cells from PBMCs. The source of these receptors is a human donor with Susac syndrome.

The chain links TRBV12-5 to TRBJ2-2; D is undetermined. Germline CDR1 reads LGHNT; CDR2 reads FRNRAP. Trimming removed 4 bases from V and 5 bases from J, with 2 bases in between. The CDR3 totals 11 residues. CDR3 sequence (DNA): TGTGCTAGTGGTTATACCGGGGAGCTGTTTTTT. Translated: CASGYTGELFF.

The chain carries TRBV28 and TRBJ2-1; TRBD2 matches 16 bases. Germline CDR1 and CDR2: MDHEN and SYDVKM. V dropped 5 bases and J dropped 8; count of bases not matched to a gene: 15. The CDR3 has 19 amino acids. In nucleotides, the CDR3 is TGTGCCAGCAGTCCAAGACAGGGACTAGCGGGGGGGAGGACCGATGAGCAGTTCTTC. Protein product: CASSPRQGLAGGRTDEQFF.

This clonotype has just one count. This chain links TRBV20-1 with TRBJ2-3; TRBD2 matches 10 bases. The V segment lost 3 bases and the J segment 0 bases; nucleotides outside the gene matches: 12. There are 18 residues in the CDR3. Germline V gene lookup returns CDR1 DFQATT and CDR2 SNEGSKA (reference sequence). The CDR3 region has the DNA TGCAGTGCTAGTTTTTGGCTAGCGGGAGATACTAGCACAGATACGCAGTATTTT. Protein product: CSASFWLAGDTSTDTQYF.

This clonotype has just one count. The CDR3 sequence is CATSGTGSHTGELFF. CDR3 DNA: TGTGCCACCAGTGGCACAGGGAGCCACACCGGGGAGCTGTTTTTT. The chain uses TRBV24-1 and TRBJ2-2; maybe TRBD1 (6 bases). The CDR3 extends over 15 amino acids. Trimming pared 5 bases from V and 3 bases from J, leaving 12 bases between. Germline V gives CDR1 KGHDR, CDR2 SFDVKD.

The DNA for the CDR3 is TGTGCCAGCAGCTTAGCGGGGCTGACCTACGAGCAGTACTTC. Its protein is CASSLAGLTYEQYF. The chain has TRBV11-2 and TRBJ2-7, with D perhaps TRBD1 or TRBD2 (5 bases each). The CDR3 spans 14 residues. Per the germline V gene, CDR1 is SGHAT and CDR2 is FQNNGV. V was clipped by 1 base and J by 2 bases, with 9 bases between them.

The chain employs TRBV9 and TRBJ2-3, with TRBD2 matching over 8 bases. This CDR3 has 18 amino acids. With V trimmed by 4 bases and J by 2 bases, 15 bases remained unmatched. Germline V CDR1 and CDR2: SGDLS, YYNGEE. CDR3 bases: TGTGCCAGCAGCACCCAACCTCTGGCGGGGGGACCCACAGATACGCAGTATTTT. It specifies CASSTQPLAGGPTDTQYF. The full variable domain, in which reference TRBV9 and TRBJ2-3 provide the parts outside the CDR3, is DSGVTQTPKHLITATGQRVTLRCSPRSGDLSVYWYQQSLDQGLQFLIQYYNGEERAKGNILERFSAQQFPDLHSELNLSSLELGDSALYFCASSTQPLAGGPTDTQYFGPGTRLTVL.

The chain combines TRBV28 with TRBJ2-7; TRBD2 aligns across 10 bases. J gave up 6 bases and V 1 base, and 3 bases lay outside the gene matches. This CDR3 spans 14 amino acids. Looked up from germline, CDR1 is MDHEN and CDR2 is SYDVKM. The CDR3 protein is CASSLSSGSGEQYF. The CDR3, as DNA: TGTGCCAGCAGTTTATCTAGCGGGAGTGGCGAGCAGTACTTC.

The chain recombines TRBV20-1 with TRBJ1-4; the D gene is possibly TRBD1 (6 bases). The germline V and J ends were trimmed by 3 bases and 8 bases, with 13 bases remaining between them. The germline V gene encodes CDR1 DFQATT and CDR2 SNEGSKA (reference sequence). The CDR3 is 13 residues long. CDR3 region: CSASSGVREKLFF. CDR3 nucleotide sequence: TGCAGTGCTAGCTCAGGGGTTAGGGAAAAACTGTTTTTT.

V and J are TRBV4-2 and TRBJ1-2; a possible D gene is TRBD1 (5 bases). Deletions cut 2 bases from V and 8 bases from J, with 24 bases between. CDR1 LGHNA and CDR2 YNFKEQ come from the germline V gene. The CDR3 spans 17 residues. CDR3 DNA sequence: TGTGCCAGCAGCCAATTTGCCGAGGGTTGGGACGGGAGCGGCTACACCTTC. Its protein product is CASSQFAEGWDGSGYTF.

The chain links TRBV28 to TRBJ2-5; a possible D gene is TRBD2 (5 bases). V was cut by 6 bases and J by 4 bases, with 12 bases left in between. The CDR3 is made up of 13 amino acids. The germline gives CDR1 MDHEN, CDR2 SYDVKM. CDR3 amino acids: CASSDQEAETQYF. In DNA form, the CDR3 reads TGTGCCAGCAGCGATCAGGAGGCAGAGACCCAGTACTTC. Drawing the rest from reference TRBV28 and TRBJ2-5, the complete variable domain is DVKVTQSSRYLVKRTGEKVFLECVQDMDHENMFWYRQDPGLGLRLIYFSYDVKMKEKGDIPEGYSVSREKKERFSLILESASTNQTSMYLCASSDQEAETQYFGPGTRLLVL.

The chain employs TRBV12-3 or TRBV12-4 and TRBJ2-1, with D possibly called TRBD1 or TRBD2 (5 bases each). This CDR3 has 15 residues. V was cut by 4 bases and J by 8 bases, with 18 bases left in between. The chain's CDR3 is CASSSGTTPTHEQFF. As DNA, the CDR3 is TGTGCCAGCAGTTCCGGGACCACCCCCACCCATGAGCAGTTCTTC.

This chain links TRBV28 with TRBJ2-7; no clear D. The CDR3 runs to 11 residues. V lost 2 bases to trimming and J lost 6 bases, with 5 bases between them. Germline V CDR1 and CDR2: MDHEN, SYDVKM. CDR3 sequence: CASSLPGEQYF. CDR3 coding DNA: TGTGCCAGCAGTTTACCCGGCGAGCAGTACTTC.

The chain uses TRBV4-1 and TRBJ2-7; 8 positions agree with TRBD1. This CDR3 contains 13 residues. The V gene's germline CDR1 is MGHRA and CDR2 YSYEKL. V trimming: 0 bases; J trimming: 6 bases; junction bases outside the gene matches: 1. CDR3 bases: TGCGCCAGCAGCCAAGACAGGGGGCCCGAGCAGTACTTC. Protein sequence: CASSQDRGPEQYF.

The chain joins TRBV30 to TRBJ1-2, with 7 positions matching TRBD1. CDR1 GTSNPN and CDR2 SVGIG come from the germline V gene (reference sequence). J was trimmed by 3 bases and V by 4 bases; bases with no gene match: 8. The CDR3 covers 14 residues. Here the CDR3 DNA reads TGTGCCTGGACCCCAGGACAGGCCTACTATGGCTACACCTTC. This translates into CAWTPGQAYYGYTF.

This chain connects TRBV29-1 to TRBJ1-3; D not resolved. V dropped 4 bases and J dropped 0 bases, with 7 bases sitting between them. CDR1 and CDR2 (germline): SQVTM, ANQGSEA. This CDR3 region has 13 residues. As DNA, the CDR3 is TGCAGCGTTGGTCTGTCCTCTGGAAACACCATATATTTT. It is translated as CSVGLSSGNTIYF.

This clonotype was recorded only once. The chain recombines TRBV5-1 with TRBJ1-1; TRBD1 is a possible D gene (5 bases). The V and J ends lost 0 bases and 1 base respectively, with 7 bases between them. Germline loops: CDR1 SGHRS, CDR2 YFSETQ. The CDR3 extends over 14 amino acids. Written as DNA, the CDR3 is TGCGCCAGCAGCTTGGACAGGCCGAACACTGAAGCTTTCTTT. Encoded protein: CASSLDRPNTEAFF.

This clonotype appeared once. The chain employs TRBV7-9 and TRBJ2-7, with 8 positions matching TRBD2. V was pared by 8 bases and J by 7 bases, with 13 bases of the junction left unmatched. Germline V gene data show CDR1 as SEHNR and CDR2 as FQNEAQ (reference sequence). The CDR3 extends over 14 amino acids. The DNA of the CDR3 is TGTGCCAGCTCCCGAGATAGCGGGAACGGGGAGCAGTACTTC. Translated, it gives CASSRDSGNGEQYF.

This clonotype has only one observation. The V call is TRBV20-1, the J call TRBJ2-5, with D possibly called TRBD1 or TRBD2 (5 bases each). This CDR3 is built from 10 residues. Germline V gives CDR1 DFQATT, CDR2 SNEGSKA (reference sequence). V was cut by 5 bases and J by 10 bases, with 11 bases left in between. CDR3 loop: CSAGPGGQYF. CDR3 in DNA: TGCAGTGCTGGACCTGGGGGCCAGTACTTC.

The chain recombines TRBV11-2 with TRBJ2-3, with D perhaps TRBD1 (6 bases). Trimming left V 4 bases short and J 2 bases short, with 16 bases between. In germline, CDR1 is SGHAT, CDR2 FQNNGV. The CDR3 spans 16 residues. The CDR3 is CASSYREQPPTDTQYF. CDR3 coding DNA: TGTGCCAGCAGCTACAGGGAGCAACCTCCCACAGATACGCAGTATTTT.

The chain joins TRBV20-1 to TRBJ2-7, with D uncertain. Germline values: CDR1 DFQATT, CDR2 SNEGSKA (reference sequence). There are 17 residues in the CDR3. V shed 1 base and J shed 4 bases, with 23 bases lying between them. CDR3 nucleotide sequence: TGCAGTGCTAGAGTACGGGTTTCGGAACAAGTTTTTTACGAGCAGTACTTC. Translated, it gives CSARVRVSEQVFYEQYF.

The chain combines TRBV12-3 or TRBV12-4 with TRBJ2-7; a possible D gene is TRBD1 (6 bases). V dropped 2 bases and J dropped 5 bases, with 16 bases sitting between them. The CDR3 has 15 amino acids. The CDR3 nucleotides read TGTGCCAGCAGTTTAATCACAGGGTCCTTTGACGAGCAGTACTTC. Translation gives CASSLITGSFDEQYF.

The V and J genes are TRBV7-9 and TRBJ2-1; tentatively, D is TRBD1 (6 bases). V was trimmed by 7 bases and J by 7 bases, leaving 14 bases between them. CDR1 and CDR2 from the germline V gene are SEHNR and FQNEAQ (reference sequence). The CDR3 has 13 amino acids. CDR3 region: CASKSGRGNEQFF. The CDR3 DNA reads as TGTGCCAGCAAATCGGGCAGGGGAAATGAGCAGTTCTTC.

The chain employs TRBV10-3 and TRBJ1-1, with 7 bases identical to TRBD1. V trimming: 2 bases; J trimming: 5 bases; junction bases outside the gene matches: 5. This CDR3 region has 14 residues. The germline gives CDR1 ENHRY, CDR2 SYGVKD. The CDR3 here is CAISEKGAGTEAFF. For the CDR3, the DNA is TGTGCCATCAGTGAGAAGGGGGCAGGAACTGAAGCTTTCTTT.

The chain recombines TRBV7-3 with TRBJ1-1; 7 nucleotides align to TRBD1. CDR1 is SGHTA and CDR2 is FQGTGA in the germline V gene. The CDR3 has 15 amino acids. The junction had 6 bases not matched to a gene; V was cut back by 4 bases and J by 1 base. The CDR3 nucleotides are TGTGCCAGCAGCTGGATCAGGGGGGAGAACACTGAAGCTTTCTTT. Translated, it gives CASSWIRGENTEAFF.

The DNA of the CDR3 is TGTGCCAGCAGCGTGGGACTAGCGGGAGCGGGCTCCTACAATGAGCAGTTCTTC. It codes for CASSVGLAGAGSYNEQFF. This chain connects TRBV9 to TRBJ2-1, with 14 bases aligning to TRBD2. The CDR3 runs 18 residues. V shed 2 bases, J shed 0 bases, and the junction held 4 bases outside the gene matches. The germline V gene encodes CDR1 SGDLS and CDR2 YYNGEE.

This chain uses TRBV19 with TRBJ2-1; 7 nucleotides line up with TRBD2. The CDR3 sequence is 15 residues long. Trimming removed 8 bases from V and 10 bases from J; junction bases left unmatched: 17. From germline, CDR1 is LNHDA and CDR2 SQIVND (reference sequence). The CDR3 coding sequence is TGTGCCAGTTTAGAGCGGGACTCAAGAGTTTTCGAGCAGTTCTTC. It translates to CASLERDSRVFEQFF.

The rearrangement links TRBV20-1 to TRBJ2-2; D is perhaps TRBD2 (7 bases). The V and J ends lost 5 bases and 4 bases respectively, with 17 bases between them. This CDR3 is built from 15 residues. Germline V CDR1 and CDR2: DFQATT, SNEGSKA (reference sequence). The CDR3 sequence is CSAVGEAGATGELFF. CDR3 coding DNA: TGCAGTGCTGTAGGCGAGGCGGGGGCCACCGGGGAGCTGTTTTTT.